The 32 T cell receptor beta chains given below trace back to one sample, sequenced in a study of cytomegalovirus exposure and HLA in healthy donors. The protocol was immunoSEQ multiplex PCR, while the TCRdb copy is restricted to in-frame clones and leaves out a portion. In the table there are fewer than 400,000 clones, roughly 85% of which are singletons. The sample taken for sequencing was PBMCs. Receptors originate from a woman between 18 and 30 years old in good health and CMV-seronegative.

CDR3 bases: TGTGCCAGCAGCCGCCTAAACAATGAGCAGTTCTTC. Translation gives CASSRLNNEQFF. V usage is TRBV27 and J usage is TRBJ2-1; D gene ambiguous. Per germline, CDR1 MNHEY and CDR2 SMNVEV (reference sequence). This CDR3 spans 12 amino acids. Trimming removed 6 bases from V and 5 bases from J, with 8 bases in between.

V gene TRBV2 combines with J gene TRBJ1-4; 7 positions agree with TRBD1. CDR1 is SNHLY and CDR2 is FYNNEI in the germline V gene. The CDR3 sequence is 14 residues long. J was trimmed by 7 bases and V by 2 bases; bases with no gene match: 4. The CDR3 sequence: CASSESGTAEKLFF. For the CDR3, the DNA is TGTGCCAGCAGTGAATCTGGGACAGCTGAAAAACTGTTTTTT. The full variable domain, its missing parts supplied by reference TRBV2 and TRBJ1-4, is EPEVTQTPSHQVTQMGQEVILRCVPISNHLYFYWYRQILGQKVEFLVSFYNNEISEKSEIFDDQFSVERPDGSNFTLKIRSTKLEDSAMYFCASSESGTAEKLFFGSGTQLSVL.

CDR3 DNA sequence: TGTGCCAGCTCACCACTGGACCGGGGTGAGCAGTTCTTC. Encoded protein: CASSPLDRGEQFF. The V and J genes are TRBV18 and TRBJ2-1, with TRBD2 as a possible D gene (5 bases). Germline V gene lookup returns CDR1 KGHSH and CDR2 LQKENI. The ends were cut back, 1 base at V and 9 bases at J, with 10 bases in the middle. This CDR3 region has 13 residues.

The V and J genes are TRBV2 and TRBJ2-7, with D perhaps TRBD2 (6 bases). The germline V and J ends were trimmed by 6 bases and 3 bases, with 12 bases remaining between them. CDR3 size: 13 residues. The germline CDR1 and CDR2 sequences are SNHLY and FYNNEI. CDR3 loop: CASSTRGYYEQYF. CDR3 in DNA: TGTGCCAGCAGCACGCGGGGATACTACGAGCAGTACTTC.

The J gene is TRBJ1-1, the V gene TRBV7-3; D is undetermined. Germline V gives CDR1 SGHTA, CDR2 FQGTGA. V was cut by 2 bases and J by 3 bases, with 13 bases left in between. The CDR3 runs to 15 residues. The CDR3 DNA reads as TGTGCCAGCAGCTTAGATCCGGGATCGGACACTGAAGCTTTCTTT. Protein sequence: CASSLDPGSDTEAFF.

V is TRBV27 and J is TRBJ1-1; tentatively, D is TRBD1 (5 bases). V was cut by 6 bases and J by 0 bases, with 11 bases left in between. The CDR3 runs 14 residues. The germline V gene encodes CDR1 MNHEY and CDR2 SMNVEV (reference sequence). CDR3 bases: TGTGCCAGCAGAAGTGGACACATGAACACTGAAGCTTTCTTT. It codes for CASRSGHMNTEAFF.

This clone was seen a few times. The chain recombines TRBV18 with TRBJ1-2, with D maybe TRBD1 (5 bases). Deletions cut 3 bases from V and 2 bases from J, with 7 bases between. From germline, CDR1 is KGHSH and CDR2 LQKENI. The CDR3 consists of 13 residues. The CDR3 sequence is CASSPQGNYGYTF. DNA for the CDR3: TGTGCCAGCTCACCCCAGGGCAACTATGGCTACACCTTC.

This rearrangement joins TRBV15 to TRBJ2-7; 9 bases are shared with TRBD2. Germline-derived CDR1 and CDR2 are LNHNV and YYDKDF (reference sequence). The CDR3 has 16 residues. The trim removed 0 bases at V and 2 bases at J, leaving 5 bases unmatched. The CDR3 sequence is CATSREGLAGAYEQYF. The CDR3 bases are TGTGCCACCAGCAGAGAAGGATTAGCGGGGGCCTACGAGCAGTACTTC.

About this clone itself: One end of the junction fails to match germline, which may point to a read error. The gene calls are TRBV5-6 and TRBJ1-4; 7 bases agree with TRBD1. The CDR3 contains 16 residues. CDR1 is SGHDT, CDR2 YYEEEE, per germline. The CDR3 DNA sequence: TGTGCCAGCAGCGCAGGAAGACAGGGAACTAATGAAAAACTGCTTTTT. Protein sequence: CASSAGRQGTNEKLLF.

Concerning this clone: The sample holds other DNA sequences that translate to the same CDR3. V gene TRBV6-5 combines with J gene TRBJ1-4; TRBD1 matches 7 bases. The CDR3 totals 13 residues. V dropped 5 bases and J dropped 7; count of bases not matched to a gene: 4. From germline, CDR1 is MNHEY and CDR2 SVGAGI. The CDR3 nucleotides read TGTGCCAGCAGTCGACAGGGAGGTGAAAAACTGTTTTTT. It is translated as CASSRQGGEKLFF.

This clone was detected ten times or more. The CDR3 region has the DNA TGTGCCAGCAGCTTGACAAACACTGAAGCTTTCTTT. Its translation is CASSLTNTEAFF. The genes are TRBV7-3 and TRBJ1-1, with D unclear. The CDR3 has 12 amino acids. Trimming shortened V by 3 bases and J by 2 bases, and 4 bases separated the two germline ends. Germline CDR1 reads SGHTA; CDR2 reads FQGTGA. Filled out from reference TRBV7-3 and TRBJ1-1, the complete variable domain reads GAGVSQTPSNKVTEKGKYVELRCDPISGHTALYWYRQSLGQGPEFLIYFQGTGAADDSGLPNDRFFAVRPEGSVSTLKIQRTERGDSAVYLCASSLTNTEAFFGQGTRLTVV.

In the case of this clone: Other DNA sequences in this specimen translate into the identical CDR3. The chain carries TRBV7-2 and TRBJ2-2; tentative D call: TRBD1 (6 bases). Germline V gene sequence: CDR1 SGHTA, CDR2 FQGNSA. V lost 3 bases, J lost 1 base, and 9 bases lay in between. This CDR3 contains 15 residues. CDR3 region: CASSLTGVNTGELFF. CDR3 nucleotide sequence: TGTGCCAGCAGCTTGACAGGCGTGAACACCGGGGAGCTGTTTTTT.

The gene calls are TRBV13 and TRBJ2-3; TRBD2 matches 8 bases. The V segment lost 3 bases and the J segment 6 bases; nucleotides outside the gene matches: 14. The CDR3 is made up of 17 amino acids. Looked up from germline, CDR1 is PRHDT and CDR2 is FYEKMQ (reference sequence). CDR3: CASSFAGTRPSGDTQYF. The CDR3 bases are TGTGCCAGCAGCTTCGCCGGGACTAGGCCCTCGGGGGATACGCAGTATTTT.

The rearrangement joins TRBV29-1 to TRBJ1-4; D not resolved. The CDR3 runs to 13 residues. In germline, CDR1 is SQVTM, CDR2 ANQGSEA. V was cut by 4 bases and J by 4 bases, with 10 bases left in between. CDR3 sequence (DNA): TGCAGCGTTGGGGCACAGCTTAATGAAAAACTGTTTTTT. Protein sequence: CSVGAQLNEKLFF.

The chain links TRBV28 to TRBJ1-5; D is undetermined. The CDR3 length is 17 residues. From germline, CDR1 is MDHEN and CDR2 SYDVKM. V lost 3 bases and J lost 0, with 15 bases in between. The CDR3 is CASSLENGRYSNQPQHF. The CDR3 coding sequence is TGTGCCAGCAGTTTGGAGAACGGCCGGTATAGCAATCAGCCCCAGCATTTT.

This rearrangement joins TRBV2 to TRBJ1-5; D gene uncertain. This CDR3 has 14 amino acids. Trimming left V 6 bases short and J 4 bases short, with 13 bases between. The V gene's germline CDR1 is SNHLY and CDR2 FYNNEI. The CDR3 DNA follows: TGTGCCAGCAGCGATGGACTGGAAAATCAGCCCCAGCATTTT. Encoded protein: CASSDGLENQPQHF.

The rearrangement uses TRBV5-1 and TRBJ2-7, with 8 bases lining up with TRBD2. The CDR3 runs to 15 residues. The germline V gene has CDR1 SGHRS and CDR2 YFSETQ. V lost 4 bases and J lost 3; bases outside the gene matches: 9. The DNA of the CDR3 is TGCGCCAGCAGCCTCGGACTAGCCGAACACTACGAGCAGTACTTC. This sequence encodes CASSLGLAEHYEQYF.

V usage is TRBV7-8 and J usage is TRBJ1-5; 7 nucleotides match TRBD1. Germline CDR1 reads SGHVS; CDR2 reads FQNEAQ. The junction had 4 bases not matched to a gene; V was cut back by 1 base and J by 4 bases. The CDR3 has 15 amino acids. This CDR3 reads CASSLGWGQNQPQHF. The CDR3 DNA reads TGTGCCAGCAGCTTAGGGTGGGGACAGAATCAGCCCCAGCATTTT.

The V call is TRBV7-8, the J call TRBJ2-1, with TRBD2 identical over 11 bases. The trim removed 1 base at V and 2 bases at J, leaving 7 bases unmatched. This CDR3 is built from 18 residues. Germline V gene data show CDR1 as SGHVS and CDR2 as FQNEAQ. CDR3 DNA sequence: TGTGCCAGCAGCTTAGGCCTAGCGGGAGGTTTGACCTACAATGAGCAGTTCTTC. This translates into CASSLGLAGGLTYNEQFF.

The chain carries TRBV27 and TRBJ2-1, with no clear D. The CDR3 spans 16 residues. CDR1 MNHEY and CDR2 SMNVEV come from the germline V gene (reference sequence). V gave up 7 bases and J gave up 6 bases, with 22 bases separating them. CDR3 loop: CASTSIGWPTFNEQFF. DNA of the CDR3: TGTGCCAGCACCTCGATCGGGTGGCCCACCTTCAATGAGCAGTTCTTC.

The chain uses TRBV9 and TRBJ2-3, with D tentatively TRBD1 (6 bases). CDR3 length equals 16 residues. CDR1 is SGDLS and CDR2 is YYNGEE in the germline V gene. Trimming pared 4 bases from V and 5 bases from J, leaving 20 bases between. The CDR3: CASSTNTGLAEDTQYF. The CDR3 nucleotides read TGTGCCAGCAGCACCAATACAGGGCTGGCCGAAGATACGCAGTATTTT. The full variable domain, with the rest looked up from reference TRBV9 and TRBJ2-3, is DSGVTQTPKHLITATGQRVTLRCSPRSGDLSVYWYQQSLDQGLQFLIQYYNGEERAKGNILERFSAQQFPDLHSELNLSSLELGDSALYFCASSTNTGLAEDTQYFGPGTRLTVL.

V usage is TRBV6-5 and J usage is TRBJ1-5; D is uncertain. The V gene's germline CDR1 is MNHEY and CDR2 SVGAGI. Trimming removed 5 bases at V and 3 bases at J, with 8 bases between. The CDR3 consists of 13 residues. The CDR3 bases are TGTGCCAGCAGTGAGGGTAACAATCAGCCCCAGCATTTT. Encoded protein: CASSEGNNQPQHF.

DNA of the CDR3: TGTGCCAGCAGCCAAGAAGGAGGGGTAGGGGAAAAACTGTTTTTT. Translated, it gives CASSQEGGVGEKLFF. This sequence joins TRBV4-2 and TRBJ1-4, with D maybe TRBD1 (5 bases). V was cut by 0 bases and J by 8 bases, with 13 bases left in between. From germline, CDR1 is LGHNA and CDR2 YNFKEQ. The CDR3 is 15 amino acids.

Note on this clone: Other nucleotide sequences in the sample specify the same CDR3. The chain recombines TRBV6-6 with TRBJ2-7, with 11 bases that match TRBD2. J lost 3 bases, V lost 4 bases, and 5 bases had no gene match. The germline V gene has CDR1 MNHNY and CDR2 SVGAGI (reference sequence). There are 15 residues in the CDR3. The CDR3 nucleotides read TGTGCCAGCAGTTCCCCCGGGACTAGCGGCTACGAGCAGTACTTC. This sequence encodes CASSSPGTSGYEQYF.

Only one count was recorded for this clone. The chain couples TRBV29-1 to TRBJ2-7, with 11 bases identical to TRBD1. V was clipped by 2 bases and J by 6 bases; unmatched bases: 6. Germline CDR1 and CDR2: SQVTM and ANQGSEA. The CDR3 runs 14 residues. The CDR3, as DNA: TGCAGCGTTGAATCCGGGACAGGGGGAAGCGAGCAGTACTTC. It is translated as CSVESGTGGSEQYF.

The chain has TRBV28 and TRBJ2-7; 14 bases agree with TRBD2. The junction had 6 bases not matched to a gene; V was cut back by 1 base and J by 4 bases. The CDR3 sequence is 17 residues long. CDR1 MDHEN and CDR2 SYDVKM come from the germline V gene. The CDR3 loop is CASSLYLGTSGSYEQYF. In DNA form, the CDR3 reads TGTGCCAGCAGTTTATACCTCGGGACTAGCGGGAGTTACGAGCAGTACTTC.

The chain uses TRBV7-2 and TRBJ1-1; TRBD1 agrees at 8 bases. Germline CDR1 reads SGHTA; CDR2 reads FQGNSA. The ends lost 0 bases at V and 8 bases at J; junction bases unmatched: 8. CDR3 length equals 15 residues. As DNA, the CDR3 is TGTGCCAGCAGCTTAGCTCCAGGACAGGGAAGGGAAGCTTTCTTT. Translating gives CASSLAPGQGREAFF.

The chain employs TRBV30 and TRBJ2-3; TRBD1 might be the D (6 bases). Germline V gene lookup returns CDR1 GTSNPN and CDR2 SVGIG (reference sequence). The CDR3 extends over 15 amino acids. V was trimmed by 3 bases and J by 4 bases, leaving 17 bases between them. The CDR3 loop reads CAWRKGGSLPDTQYF. The CDR3 coding sequence is TGTGCCTGGAGGAAAGGGGGTAGTCTACCAGATACGCAGTATTTT.

The rearrangement joins TRBV9 to TRBJ2-1; D gene unclear. Trimming pared 2 bases from V and 5 bases from J, leaving 5 bases between. Germline V gene sequence: CDR1 SGDLS, CDR2 YYNGEE. CDR3 length equals 12 residues. The CDR3 sequence is CASSVADNEQFF. The CDR3 DNA sequence: TGTGCCAGCAGCGTTGCGGACAATGAGCAGTTCTTC.

V is TRBV6-5 and J is TRBJ2-2, with 7 nucleotides matching TRBD2. J was trimmed by 4 bases and V by 4 bases; bases with no gene match: 3. Per germline, CDR1 MNHEY and CDR2 SVGAGI. The CDR3 is 14 amino acids. CDR3 DNA sequence: TGTGCCAGCAGTTCCGGGACTATCACCGGGGAGCTGTTTTTT. Amino acid sequence: CASSSGTITGELFF.

This chain connects TRBV7-2 to TRBJ2-3; D might be TRBD2 (5 bases). The germline V gene has CDR1 SGHTA and CDR2 FQGNSA. The CDR3 covers 14 residues. V shed 5 bases and J shed 4 bases, with 13 bases lying between them. CDR3 nucleotide sequence: TGTGCCAGCAGCCCAACTCGGGATGCAGATACGCAGTATTTT. It codes for CASSPTRDADTQYF.

The chain is built from TRBV6-5 and TRBJ2-7; 9 bases match TRBD1. The germline CDR1 and CDR2 sequences are MNHEY and SVGAGI. With 5 bases clipped from V and 6 bases from J, the junction kept 8 bases outside the gene matches. This CDR3 region has 14 residues. CDR3 loop: CASSHPRDRVEQYF. DNA for the CDR3: TGTGCCAGCAGTCACCCCCGGGACAGGGTCGAGCAGTACTTC.